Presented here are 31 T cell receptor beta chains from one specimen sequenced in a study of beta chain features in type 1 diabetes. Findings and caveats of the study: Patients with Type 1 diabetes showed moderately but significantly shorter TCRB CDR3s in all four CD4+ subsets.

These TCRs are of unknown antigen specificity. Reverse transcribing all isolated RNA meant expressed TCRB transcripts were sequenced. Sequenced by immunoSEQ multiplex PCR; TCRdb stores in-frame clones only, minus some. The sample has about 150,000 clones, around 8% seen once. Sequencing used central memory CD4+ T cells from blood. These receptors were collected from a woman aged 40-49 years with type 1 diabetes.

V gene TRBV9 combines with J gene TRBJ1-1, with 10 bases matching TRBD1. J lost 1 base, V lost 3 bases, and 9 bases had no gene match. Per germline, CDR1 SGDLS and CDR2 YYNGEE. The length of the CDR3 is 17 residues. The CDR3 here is CASSAPTGGSGNTEAFF. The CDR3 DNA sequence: TGTGCCAGCAGCGCCCCGACAGGGGGCTCGGGGAACACTGAAGCTTTCTTT.

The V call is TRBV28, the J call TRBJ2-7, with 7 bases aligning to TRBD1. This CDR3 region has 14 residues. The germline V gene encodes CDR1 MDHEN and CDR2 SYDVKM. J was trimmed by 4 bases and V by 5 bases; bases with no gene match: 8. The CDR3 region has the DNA TGTGCCAGCAGTGCATACAGGGGAGTGTACGAGCAGTACTTC. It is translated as CASSAYRGVYEQYF.

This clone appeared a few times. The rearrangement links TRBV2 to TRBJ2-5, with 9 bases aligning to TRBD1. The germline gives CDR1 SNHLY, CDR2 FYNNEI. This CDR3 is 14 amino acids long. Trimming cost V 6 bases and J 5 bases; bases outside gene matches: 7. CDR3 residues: CASRKQGAAETQYF. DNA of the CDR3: TGTGCCAGCAGGAAACAGGGGGCAGCGGAGACCCAGTACTTC. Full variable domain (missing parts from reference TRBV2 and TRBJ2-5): EPEVTQTPSHQVTQMGQEVILRCVPISNHLYFYWYRQILGQKVEFLVSFYNNEISEKSEIFDDQFSVERPDGSNFTLKIRSTKLEDSAMYFCASRKQGAAETQYFGPGTRLLVL.

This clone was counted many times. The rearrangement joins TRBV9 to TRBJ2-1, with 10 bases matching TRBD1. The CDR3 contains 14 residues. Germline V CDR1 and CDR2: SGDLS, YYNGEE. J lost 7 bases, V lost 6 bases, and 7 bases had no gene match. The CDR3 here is CASKSGQGGNEQFF. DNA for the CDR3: TGTGCCAGCAAGTCAGGACAGGGGGGGAATGAGCAGTTCTTC.

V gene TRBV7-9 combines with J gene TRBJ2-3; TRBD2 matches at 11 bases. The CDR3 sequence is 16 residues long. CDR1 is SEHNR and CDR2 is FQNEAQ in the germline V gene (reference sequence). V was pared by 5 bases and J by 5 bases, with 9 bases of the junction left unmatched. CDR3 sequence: CASSLGTSGLGDTQYF. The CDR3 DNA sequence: TGTGCCAGCAGCCTCGGGACTAGCGGCCTGGGAGATACGCAGTATTTT.

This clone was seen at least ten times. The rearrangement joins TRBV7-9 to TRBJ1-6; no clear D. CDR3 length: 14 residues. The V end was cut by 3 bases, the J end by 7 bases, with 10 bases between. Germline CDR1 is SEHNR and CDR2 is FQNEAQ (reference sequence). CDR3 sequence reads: CASSFPEPNSPLHF. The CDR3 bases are TGTGCCAGCAGCTTCCCCGAGCCCAATTCACCCCTCCACTTT.

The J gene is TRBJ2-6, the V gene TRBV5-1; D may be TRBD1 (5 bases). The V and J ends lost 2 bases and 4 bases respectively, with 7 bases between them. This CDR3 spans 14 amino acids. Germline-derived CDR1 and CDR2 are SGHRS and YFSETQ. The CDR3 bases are TGCGCCAGCAGCTTTGGGGCCGGGGCCAACGTCCTGACTTTC. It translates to CASSFGAGANVLTF.

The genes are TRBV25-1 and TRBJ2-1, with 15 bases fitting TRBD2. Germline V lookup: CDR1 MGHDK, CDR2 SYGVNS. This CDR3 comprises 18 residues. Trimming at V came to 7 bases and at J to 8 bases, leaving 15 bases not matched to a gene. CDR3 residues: CASIDPGLAGGKGDEQFF. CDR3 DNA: TGTGCCAGCATCGACCCGGGACTAGCGGGAGGTAAGGGTGATGAGCAGTTCTTC.

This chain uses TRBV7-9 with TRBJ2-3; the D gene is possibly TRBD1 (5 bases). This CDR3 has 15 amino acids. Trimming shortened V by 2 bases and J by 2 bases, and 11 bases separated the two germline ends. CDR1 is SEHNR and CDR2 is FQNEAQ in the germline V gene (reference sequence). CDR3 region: CASSLPPRATDTQYF. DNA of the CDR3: TGTGCCAGCAGCTTACCCCCCAGGGCCACAGATACGCAGTATTTT.

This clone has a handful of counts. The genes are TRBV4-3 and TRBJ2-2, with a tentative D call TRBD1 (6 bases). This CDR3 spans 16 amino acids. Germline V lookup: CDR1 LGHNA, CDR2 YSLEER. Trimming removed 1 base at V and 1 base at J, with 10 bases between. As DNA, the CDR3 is TGCGCCAGCAGCCAAGCCCGGGGACAGAACACCGGGGAGCTGTTTTTT. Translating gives CASSQARGQNTGELFF.

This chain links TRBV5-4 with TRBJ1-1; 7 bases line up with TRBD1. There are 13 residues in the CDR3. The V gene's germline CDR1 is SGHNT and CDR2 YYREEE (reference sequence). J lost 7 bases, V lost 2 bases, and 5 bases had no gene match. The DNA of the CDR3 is TGTGCCAGCAGCTTTGACAGGGTGGGTGAAGCTTTCTTT. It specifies CASSFDRVGEAFF.

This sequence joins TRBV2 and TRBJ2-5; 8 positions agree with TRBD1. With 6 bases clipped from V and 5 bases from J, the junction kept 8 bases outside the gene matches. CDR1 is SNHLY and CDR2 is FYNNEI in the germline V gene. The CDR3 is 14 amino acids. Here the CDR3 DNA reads TGTGCCAGCAGAGGGGCAGGGGGCCAGGAGACCCAGTACTTC. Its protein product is CASRGAGGQETQYF.

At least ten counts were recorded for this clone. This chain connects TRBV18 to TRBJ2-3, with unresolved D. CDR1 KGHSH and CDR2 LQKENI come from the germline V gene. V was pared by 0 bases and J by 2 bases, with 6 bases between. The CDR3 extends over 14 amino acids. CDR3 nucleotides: TGTGCCAGCTCACCACCGGCTCCCACAGATACGCAGTATTTT. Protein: CASSPPAPTDTQYF. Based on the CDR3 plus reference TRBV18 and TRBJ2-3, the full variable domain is NAGVMQNPRHLVRRRGQEARLRCSPMKGHSHVYWYRQLPEEGLKFMVYLQKENIIDESGMPKERFSAEFPKEGPSILRIQQVVRGDSAAYFCASSPPAPTDTQYFGPGTRLTVL.

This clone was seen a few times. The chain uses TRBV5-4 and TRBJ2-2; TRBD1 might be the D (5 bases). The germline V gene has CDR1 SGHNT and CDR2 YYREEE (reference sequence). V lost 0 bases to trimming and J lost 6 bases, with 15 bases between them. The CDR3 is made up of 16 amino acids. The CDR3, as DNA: TGTGCCAGCAGCTTGGCAAACAGGCCCTCGGCCGGGGAGCTGTTTTTT. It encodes CASSLANRPSAGELFF. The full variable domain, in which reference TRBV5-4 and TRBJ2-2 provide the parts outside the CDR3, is ETGVTQSPTHLIKTRGQQVTLRCSSQSGHNTVSWYQQALGQGPQFIFQYYREEENGRGNFPPRFSGLQFPNYSSELNVNALELDDSALYLCASSLANRPSAGELFFGEGSRLTVL.

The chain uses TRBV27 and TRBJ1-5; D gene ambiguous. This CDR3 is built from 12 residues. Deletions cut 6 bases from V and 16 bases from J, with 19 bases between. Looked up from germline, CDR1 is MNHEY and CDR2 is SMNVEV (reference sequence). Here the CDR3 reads CASSYTRTELHF. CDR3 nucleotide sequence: TGTGCCAGCAGCTATACCCGTACAGAACTCCATTTT.

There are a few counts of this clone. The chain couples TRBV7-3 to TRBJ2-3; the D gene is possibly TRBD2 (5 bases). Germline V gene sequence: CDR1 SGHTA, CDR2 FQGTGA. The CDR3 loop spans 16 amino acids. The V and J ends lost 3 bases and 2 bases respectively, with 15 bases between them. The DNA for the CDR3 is TGTGCCAGCAGCTTTGGGGTCAACCGGGACACAGATACGCAGTATTTT. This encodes CASSFGVNRDTDTQYF. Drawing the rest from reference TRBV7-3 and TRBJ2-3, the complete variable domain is GAGVSQTPSNKVTEKGKYVELRCDPISGHTALYWYRQSLGQGPEFLIYFQGTGAADDSGLPNDRFFAVRPEGSVSTLKIQRTERGDSAVYLCASSFGVNRDTDTQYFGPGTRLTVL.

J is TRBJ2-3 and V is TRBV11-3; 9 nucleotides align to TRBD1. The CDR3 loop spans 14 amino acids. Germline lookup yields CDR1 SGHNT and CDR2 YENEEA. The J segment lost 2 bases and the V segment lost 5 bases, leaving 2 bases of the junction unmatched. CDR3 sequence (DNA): TGTGCCAGCAGCCAACAGGGGGCCACAGATACGCAGTATTTT. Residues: CASSQQGATDTQYF.

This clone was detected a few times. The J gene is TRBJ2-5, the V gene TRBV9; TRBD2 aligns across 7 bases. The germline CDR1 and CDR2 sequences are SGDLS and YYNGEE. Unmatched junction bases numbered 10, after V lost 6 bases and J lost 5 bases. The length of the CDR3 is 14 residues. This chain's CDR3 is CASTRGMGGETQYF. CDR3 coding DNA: TGTGCCAGCACCCGTGGAATGGGAGGGGAGACCCAGTACTTC.

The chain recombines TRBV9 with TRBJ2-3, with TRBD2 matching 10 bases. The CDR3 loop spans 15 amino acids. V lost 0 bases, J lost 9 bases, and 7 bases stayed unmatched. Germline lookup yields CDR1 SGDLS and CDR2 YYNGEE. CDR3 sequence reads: CASSVGAGGLVTQYF. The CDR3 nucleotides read TGTGCCAGCAGCGTAGGAGCGGGAGGGTTGGTAACGCAGTATTTT.

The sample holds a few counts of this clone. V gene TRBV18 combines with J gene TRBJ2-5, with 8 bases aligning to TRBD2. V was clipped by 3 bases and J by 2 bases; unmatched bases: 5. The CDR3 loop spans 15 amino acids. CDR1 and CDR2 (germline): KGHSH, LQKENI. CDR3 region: CASSPRSGDQETQYF. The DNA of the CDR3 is TGTGCCAGCTCACCCCGTAGCGGGGATCAAGAGACCCAGTACTTC.

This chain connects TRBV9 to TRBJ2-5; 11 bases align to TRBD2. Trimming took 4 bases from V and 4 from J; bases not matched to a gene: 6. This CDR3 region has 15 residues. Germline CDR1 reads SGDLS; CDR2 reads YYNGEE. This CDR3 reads CASSLLAGVGETQYF. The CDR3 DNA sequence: TGTGCCAGCAGCCTACTAGCGGGAGTCGGAGAGACCCAGTACTTC.

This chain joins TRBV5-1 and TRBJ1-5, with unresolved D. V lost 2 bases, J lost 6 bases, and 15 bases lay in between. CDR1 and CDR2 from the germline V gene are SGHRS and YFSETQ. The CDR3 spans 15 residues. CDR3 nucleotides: TGCGCCAGCAGCTTTAACGGAGAGGAGGGTCAGCCCCAGCATTTT. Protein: CASSFNGEEGQPQHF.

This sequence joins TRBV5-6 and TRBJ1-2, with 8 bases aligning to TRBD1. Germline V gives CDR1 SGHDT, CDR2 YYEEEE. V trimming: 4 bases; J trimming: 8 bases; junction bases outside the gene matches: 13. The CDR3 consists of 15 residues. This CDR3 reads CASSTGQGVIGGYTF. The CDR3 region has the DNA TGTGCCAGCAGCACAGGACAGGGAGTCATCGGGGGCTACACCTTC.

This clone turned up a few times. In nucleotides, the CDR3 is TGTGCCAGCAGCGCCTTTAACACTGAAGCTTTCTTT. Its protein is CASSAFNTEAFF. The rearrangement joins TRBV9 to TRBJ1-1; D unclear. The V end lost 3 bases, the J end lost 2 bases, and 5 bases lay between the germline ends. Germline assignment: CDR1 SGDLS and CDR2 YYNGEE. The CDR3 extends over 12 amino acids.

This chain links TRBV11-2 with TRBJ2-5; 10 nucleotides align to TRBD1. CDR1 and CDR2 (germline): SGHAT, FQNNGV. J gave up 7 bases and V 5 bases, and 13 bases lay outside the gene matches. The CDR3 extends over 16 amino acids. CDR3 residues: CASSPPGQGSVGTQYF. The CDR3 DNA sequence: TGTGCCAGCAGCCCTCCGGGACAGGGGTCGGTCGGGACCCAGTACTTC.

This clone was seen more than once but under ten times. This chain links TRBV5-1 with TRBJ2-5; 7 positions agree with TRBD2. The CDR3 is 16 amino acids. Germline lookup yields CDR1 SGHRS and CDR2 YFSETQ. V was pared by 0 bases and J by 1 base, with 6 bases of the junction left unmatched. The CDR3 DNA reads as TGCGCCAGCAGCTTGGACCCAGCGGGACTCCAAGAGACCCAGTACTTC. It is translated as CASSLDPAGLQETQYF.

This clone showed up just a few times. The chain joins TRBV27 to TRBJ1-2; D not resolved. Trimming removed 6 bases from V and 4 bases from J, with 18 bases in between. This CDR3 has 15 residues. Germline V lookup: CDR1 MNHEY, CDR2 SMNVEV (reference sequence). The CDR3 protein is CASSFYPTSLYGYTF. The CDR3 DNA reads TGTGCCAGCAGCTTTTATCCGACATCGCTCTATGGCTACACCTTC.

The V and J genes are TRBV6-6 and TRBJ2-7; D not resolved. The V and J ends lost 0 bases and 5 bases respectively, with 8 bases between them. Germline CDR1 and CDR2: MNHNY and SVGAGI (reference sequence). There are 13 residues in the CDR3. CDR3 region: CASSYSEEHEQYF. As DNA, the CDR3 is TGTGCCAGCAGTTACTCTGAAGAGCACGAGCAGTACTTC.

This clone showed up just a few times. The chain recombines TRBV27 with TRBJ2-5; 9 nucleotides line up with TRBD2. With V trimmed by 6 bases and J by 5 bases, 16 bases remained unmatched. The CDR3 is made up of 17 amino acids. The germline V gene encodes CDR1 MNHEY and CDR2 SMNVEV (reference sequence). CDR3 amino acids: CASSDPFSGRGWETQYF. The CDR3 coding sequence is TGTGCCAGCAGCGATCCCTTTAGCGGGAGAGGGTGGGAGACCCAGTACTTC.

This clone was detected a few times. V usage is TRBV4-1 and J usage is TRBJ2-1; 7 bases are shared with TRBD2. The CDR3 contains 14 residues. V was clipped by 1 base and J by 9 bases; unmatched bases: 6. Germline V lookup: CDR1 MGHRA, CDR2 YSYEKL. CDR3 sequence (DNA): TGCGCCAGCAGCCAAGGGACTAGTGGTGGTGAGCAGTTCTTC. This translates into CASSQGTSGGEQFF.

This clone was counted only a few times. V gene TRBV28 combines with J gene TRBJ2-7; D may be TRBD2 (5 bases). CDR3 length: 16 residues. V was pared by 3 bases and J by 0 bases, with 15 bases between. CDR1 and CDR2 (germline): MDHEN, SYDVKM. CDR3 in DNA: TGTGCCAGCAGTTTGGTTGGCCGGGGAATCTCCTACGAGCAGTACTTC. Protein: CASSLVGRGISYEQYF. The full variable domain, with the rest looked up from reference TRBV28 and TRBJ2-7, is DVKVTQSSRYLVKRTGEKVFLECVQDMDHENMFWYRQDPGLGLRLIYFSYDVKMKEKGDIPEGYSVSREKKERFSLILESASTNQTSMYLCASSLVGRGISYEQYFGPGTRLTVT.